This TCR beta chain was observed in a study of beta chain features in type 1 diabetes. Across the whole study: The study examined about 100 million sorted cells across all samples. General study results and limits: People with Type 1 diabetes carried modestly yet significantly shorter TCRB CDR3s in all four CD4+ subsets. Cells with high TCR expression could be over-represented by cDNA sequencing.

With regard to this clone: Its target is unknown. The junction and the germline gene differ at one end; a read error may be behind it.

CDR1 SSHAT and CDR2 FNYEAQ come from the germline V gene (reference sequence). The CDR3 has 13 amino acids. Expressed TCRB transcripts were sequenced because the isolated RNA had all been reverse transcribed beforehand. Clones were read by immunoSEQ multiplex PCR, and TCRdb kept only the in-frame ones, dropping some. The data contain hundreds of thousands of clones, around 15% of them singletons. This clonotype originated in a young man with type 1 diabetes. This chain links TRBV7-7 with TRBJ1-1, with a possible D match to TRBD1 (6 bases). What was sequenced was naive CD4+ T cells from blood. CDR3 DNA: TGTGCTAGCAGCTTAGCAGCAGGGGCTGAAGCTTTCTTT. It encodes CASSLAAGAEAFF.